Included here is one T cell receptor (beta chain) sequence, with context. What it binds is not known. Germline CDR1 reads SGHVS; CDR2 reads FQNEAQ. Trimming cost V 5 bases and J 7 bases, with 12 bases left between them. There are 13 residues in the CDR3. The data derive from a study of T cells in Graves' hyperthyroidism and ophthalmopathy. Whole-study results and caveats: Separation of ophthalmopathy from stable hyperthyroidism was achieved by a 13 V-J model.

Template material for amplifying TCR beta CDR3 regions consisted of RNA transcripts. The HTBI primer set drove a first-round RT-PCR of the TCR CDR3. TCRdb recomputed calls from the multiplex PCR reads with MiXCR, one row per CDR3 protein. Among roughly 510,000 distinct CDR3 sequences listed, about 46% were seen once. Exclusion of a patient resulted from uncontrolled infection, other autoimmune disease, pregnancy or lactation. This sequence was found in an adult woman with Graves' disease, either hyperthyroidism or ophthalmopathy (not recorded which). This rearrangement joins TRBV7-8 to TRBJ2-1; D unclear. The material sequenced was peripheral blood or thyroid tissue (not recorded which). The CDR3 bases are TGTGCCAGCAGCCCAGATGGTTGGAATGAGCAGTTCTTC. This translates into CASSPDGWNEQFF.